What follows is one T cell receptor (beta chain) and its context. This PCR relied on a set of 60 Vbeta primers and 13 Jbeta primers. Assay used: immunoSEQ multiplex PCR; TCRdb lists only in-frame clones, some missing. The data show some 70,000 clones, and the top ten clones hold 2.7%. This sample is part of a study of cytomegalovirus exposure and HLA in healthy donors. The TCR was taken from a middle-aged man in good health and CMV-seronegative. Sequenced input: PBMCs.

The CDR3 loop reads CAISESDSQETQYF. The CDR3 region has the DNA TGTGCCATCAGTGAGTCGGACAGCCAAGAGACCCAGTACTTC. The V gene is TRBV10-3, the J gene TRBJ2-5; tentative D call: TRBD1 (6 bases). The length of the CDR3 is 14 residues. From germline, CDR1 is ENHRY and CDR2 SYGVKD. The germline V and J ends were trimmed by 0 bases and 1 base, with 6 bases remaining between them.